The source of this TCR beta chain is a study of blood T cell repertoires in COVID-19. Per the study methods: The assay estimated nucleated cells by amplifying reference gene primers. The protocol was immunoSEQ multiplex PCR, while the TCRdb copy is restricted to in-frame clones and leaves out a portion. V and J calls and clone size are given by that table; D and trimming were obtained from the DNA. The table has 380,000 or so clones, roughly nine tenths seen once. Germline V gene data show CDR1 as SGHAT and CDR2 as FQNNGV. This CDR3 spans 15 amino acids. V lost 2 bases, J lost 8 bases, and 18 bases lay in between.

The sample consisted of peripheral blood. This TCR was sampled from a man in his forties or fifties with acute or convalescent COVID-19. This chain joins TRBV11-2 and TRBJ1-2, with a tentative D call TRBD1 (6 bases). In DNA form, the CDR3 reads TGTGCCAGCAGCTTAAGGCTGGCAGGGGTTGGCGGCTACACCTTC. Its translation is CASSLRLAGVGGYTF. Drawing the rest from reference TRBV11-2 and TRBJ1-2, the complete variable domain is EAGVAQSPRYKIIEKRQSVAFWCNPISGHATLYWYQQILGQGPKLLIQFQNNGVVDDSQLPKDRFSAERLKGVDSTLKIQPAKLEDSAVYLCASSLRLAGVGGYTFGSGTRLTVV.